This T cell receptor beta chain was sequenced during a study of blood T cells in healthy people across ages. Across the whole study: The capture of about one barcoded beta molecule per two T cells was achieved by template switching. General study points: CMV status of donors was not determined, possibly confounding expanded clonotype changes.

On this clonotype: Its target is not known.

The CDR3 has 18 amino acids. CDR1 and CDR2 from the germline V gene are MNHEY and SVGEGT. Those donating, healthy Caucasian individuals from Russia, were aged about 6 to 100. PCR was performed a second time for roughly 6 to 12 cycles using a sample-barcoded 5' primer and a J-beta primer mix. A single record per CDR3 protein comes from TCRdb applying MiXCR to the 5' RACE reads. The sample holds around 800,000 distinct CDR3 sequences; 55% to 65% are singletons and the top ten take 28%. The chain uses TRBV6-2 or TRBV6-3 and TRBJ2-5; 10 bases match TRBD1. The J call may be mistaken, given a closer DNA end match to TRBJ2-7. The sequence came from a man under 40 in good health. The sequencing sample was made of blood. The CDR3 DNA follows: TGTGCCAGCAGTTACTACGCCCCCCGGGACAGGGGTTTACTCGAGCAGTACTTC. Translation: CASSYYAPRDRGLLEQYF.